Presented here are 10 T cell receptor beta chains from one specimen sequenced in a study of CXCR3-negative and CXCR3-positive naive CD8 T cells. Findings and limits, study-wide: Greater hydrophobicity was found in TRB CDR3s of CXCR3-positive naive cells than of CXCR3-negative naive cells.

The authors prepared UMI-labeled TRB cDNA libraries by 5' RACE. TCRdb derives one entry per CDR3 protein from the 5' RACE reads, leaving out DNA. The table lists about 98,000 distinct CDR3 sequences. These receptors lack a known antigen. The sequencing input was naive CXCR3+ CD8+ T cells from blood. Subset: CD45RO-CCR7+CD27+CD95- naive CD8+ T cells expressing CXCR3 (TNR3+). These receptors originate from a human donor in good health. Some clones in this sample may be carry-over from other donors' samples.

The genes are TRBV28 and TRBJ2-5; TCRdb's D call of TRBD1 is untestable without DNA. Germline V CDR1 and CDR2: MDHEN, SYDVKM. This CDR3 has 19 residues. This CDR3 is CASSLGGSTDWGFKQTQYF.

The chain links TRBV28 to TRBJ2-3; the D call of TRBD1 rests on TCRdb alone, since no DNA is present to check it. This CDR3 comprises 16 residues. Germline loops: CDR1 MDHEN, CDR2 SYDVKM. CDR3 sequence: CASSSPERGGPDTQYF.

The chain has TRBV7-8 and TRBJ2-7; TCRdb outputs TRBD1, but without DNA this stays unchecked. This CDR3 has 16 residues. From germline, CDR1 is SGHVS and CDR2 FQNEAQ. The CDR3 reads CASSRVTGELMSEQYF.

J is TRBJ2-3 and V is TRBV4-1; TCRdb calls TRBD1, which cannot be checked without DNA. This CDR3 contains 15 residues. Germline CDR1 and CDR2: MGHRA and YSYEKL. CDR3 protein: CASSRQGTNTDTQYF.

The V call is TRBV14, the J call TRBJ2-2. CDR3 length: 14 amino acids. Germline V gene data show CDR1 as SGHDN and CDR2 as FVKESK. The CDR3 protein is CASTQTANTGELFF.

The chain employs TRBV28 and TRBJ1-1; TCRdb indicates TRBD1, and absent DNA this call remains unverified. This CDR3 spans 17 amino acids. Per germline, CDR1 MDHEN and CDR2 SYDVKM. The CDR3 loop reads CASSLPATRMTITEAFF.

The CDR3: CASSTGPSVDEQFF. The chain joins TRBV7-9 to TRBJ2-1; TCRdb selects TRBD1, and the lack of DNA leaves this call unchecked. This CDR3 region has 14 residues. Germline CDR1 and CDR2: SEHNR and FQNEAQ (reference sequence).

The J gene is TRBJ2-7, the V gene TRBV7-9; checking the TCRdb D call of TRBD1 is not possible without DNA. Germline loops: CDR1 SEHNR, CDR2 FQNEAQ (reference sequence). The CDR3 is made up of 14 amino acids. The CDR3 reads CASSNRGSSYEQYF.

The chain links TRBV10-3 to TRBJ2-1; TCRdb calls TRBD2, which cannot be checked without DNA. The CDR3 length is 15 residues. CDR1 and CDR2 (germline): ENHRY, SYGVKD. CDR3 sequence: CAISAGTSGKYVQFF.

The rearrangement links TRBV28 to TRBJ2-5; TCRdb gives TRBD1 as the D gene, but with no DNA this cannot be confirmed. Germline V CDR1 and CDR2: MDHEN, SYDVKM. The CDR3 has 18 residues. The CDR3 loop is CASSPLLRGATLEETQYF.